The 11 T cell receptor beta chains below were found in one sample sequenced in a study of metastatic and nonmetastatic thyroid tumors. Through MiXCR, TCRdb re-clonotyped the PCR reads. The data contain 33,000 or so clones, 7% to 9% of them singletons. All patients were untreated before thyroid surgery. The sequenced sample consisted of blood. The receptors were sampled from a female donor with papillary thyroid cancer or a benign thyroid nodule (not recorded which). Some clones in this sample may be carry-over from other donors' samples.

This clone was seen at least ten times. This chain joins TRBV14 and TRBJ2-1; D call uncertain. The CDR3 covers 16 residues. Trimming took 5 bases from V and 8 from J, leaving 22 bases between them. In germline, CDR1 is SGHDN, CDR2 FVKESK. The CDR3 here is CASSYQGWSSFHEQFF. CDR3 nucleotide sequence: TGTGCCAGCAGCTACCAAGGTTGGAGTAGCTTCCATGAGCAGTTCTTC.

With respect to this clone: This may be a read error, as it is one base from a much larger clone. CDR3 nucleotides: TGTGCCAGCAGCACGATGCCACAGGTTACGAACTATGGCTACACCTTC. This translates into CASSTMPQVTNYGYTF. The chain combines TRBV5-5 with TRBJ1-2; D perhaps matches TRBD1 (5 bases). Germline loops: CDR1 SGHKS, CDR2 YYEKEE (reference sequence). The CDR3 has 16 residues. The V gene lost 4 bases and the J gene lost 2 bases, with 18 bases spanning the gap.

This clone has at least ten counts. The rearrangement links TRBV18 to TRBJ2-3; TRBD1 matches 7 bases. The CDR3 extends over 15 amino acids. Germline values: CDR1 KGHSH, CDR2 LQKENI. The junction had 3 bases not matched to a gene; V was cut back by 2 bases and J by 1 base. This CDR3 is CASSPNRGGTDTQYF. As DNA, the CDR3 is TGTGCCAGCTCACCAAACAGGGGCGGCACAGATACGCAGTATTTT.

At least ten counts were recorded for this clone. Germline is not matched at one junction end, which may reflect a read error. The J gene is TRBJ1-5, the V gene TRBV20-1; no reliable D call. The CDR3 is 13 residues long. Germline CDR1 DFQATT, CDR2 SNEGSKA (reference sequence). This chain's CDR3 is CSAQRGGVFHEHF. In nucleotides, the CDR3 is TGCAGTGCCCAACGGGGTGGCGTTTTTCATGAGCACTTT.

In this sample, this clone turned up many times. Here the CDR3 reads CASSRGTASYEQYF. The CDR3 region has the DNA TGTGCCAGCAGTCGCGGGACTGCCAGCTACGAGCAGTACTTC. The chain couples TRBV12-3 or TRBV12-4 to TRBJ2-7; tentatively, D is TRBD2 (6 bases). The CDR3 spans 14 residues. V gave up 5 bases and J gave up 3 bases, with 14 bases separating them.

In this sample, this clone turned up many times. The chain joins TRBV29-1 to TRBJ1-1; D uncertain. V was cut by 5 bases and J by 3 bases, with 13 bases left in between. The length of the CDR3 is 13 residues. Per the germline V gene, CDR1 is SQVTM and CDR2 is ANQGSEA. In nucleotides, the CDR3 is TGCAGCGTTCCCTTGAAAGGGCACACTGAAGCTTTCTTT. This translates into CSVPLKGHTEAFF.

This clone appeared many times. CDR3 DNA sequence: TGTGCCAGCAGTGATCGGCGGGTAGGGCCAGATACGCAGTATTTT. It is translated as CASSDRRVGPDTQYF. The V gene is TRBV2, the J gene TRBJ2-3; tentative D call: TRBD2 (5 bases). V was clipped by 3 bases and J by 4 bases, with 14 bases between them. Germline V gene data show CDR1 as SNHLY and CDR2 as FYNNEI. The CDR3 spans 15 residues.

This clone occurred many times. The J gene is TRBJ2-7, the V gene TRBV6-2 or TRBV6-3; D unclear. The CDR3 length is 11 residues. Germline V lookup: CDR1 MNHEY, CDR2 SVGEGT. The V end lost 5 bases, the J end lost 2 bases, and 4 bases lay between the germline ends. CDR3 nucleotides: TGTGCCAGCAGTAAGGCCTACGAGCAGTACTTC. Translated: CASSKAYEQYF.

This clone was recorded many times. The rearrangement uses TRBV6-6 and TRBJ1-5, with D perhaps matching TRBD1 (5 bases). V lost 1 base and J lost 2, with 15 bases in between. This CDR3 is 17 amino acids long. The germline V gene encodes CDR1 MNHNY and CDR2 SVGAGI (reference sequence). The CDR3 DNA reads as TGTGCCAGCAGTTACTTGGTGGCCAGGGTTGGCAATCAGCCCCAGCATTTT. Its protein product is CASSYLVARVGNQPQHF.

In its sample, this clone was seen many times. The chain links TRBV9 to TRBJ2-3; possibly TRBD1 or TRBD2 for D (5 bases each). Trimming stripped 1 base from V and 1 base from J, with 7 bases between. There are 14 residues in the CDR3. Germline lookup yields CDR1 SGDLS and CDR2 YYNGEE. CDR3 protein: CASSVWDRTDTQYF. The CDR3 DNA reads TGTGCCAGCAGCGTATGGGACCGCACAGATACGCAGTATTTT.

This clone was counted many times. The chain couples TRBV10-3 to TRBJ1-6; D remains ambiguous. The CDR3 is 14 amino acids. The germline CDR1 and CDR2 sequences are ENHRY and SYGVKD. V dropped 6 bases and J dropped 5 bases, with 11 bases sitting between them. As DNA, the CDR3 is TGTGCCATCAGGCAGATTTTGGATAATTCACCCCTCCACTTT. It codes for CAIRQILDNSPLHF.